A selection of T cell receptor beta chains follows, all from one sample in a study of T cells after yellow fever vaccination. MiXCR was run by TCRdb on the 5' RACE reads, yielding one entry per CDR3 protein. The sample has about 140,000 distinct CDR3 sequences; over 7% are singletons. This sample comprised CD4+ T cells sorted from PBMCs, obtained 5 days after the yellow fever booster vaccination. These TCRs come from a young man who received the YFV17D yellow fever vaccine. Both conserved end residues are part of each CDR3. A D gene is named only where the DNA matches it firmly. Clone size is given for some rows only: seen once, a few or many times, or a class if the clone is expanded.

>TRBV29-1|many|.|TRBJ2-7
CSVDHLGVQYF
TGCAGCGTTGATCATCTCGGGGTGCAGTACTTC
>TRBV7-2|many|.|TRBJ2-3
CASSSYPGVATDTQYF
TGTGCCAGCAGCTCTTACCCGGGAGTGGCCACAGATACGCAGTATTTT
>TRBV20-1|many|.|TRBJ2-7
CSAEREQYF
TGCAGTGCGGAGCGGGAGCAGTACTTC
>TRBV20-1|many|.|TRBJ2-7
CSASLLANEQYF
TGCAGTGCTAGTTTACTAGCCAACGAGCAGTACTTC
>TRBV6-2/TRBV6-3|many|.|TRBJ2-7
CASRPPGTLGEQYF
TGTGCCAGCAGGCCTCCCGGGACTCTAGGCGAGCAGTACTTC
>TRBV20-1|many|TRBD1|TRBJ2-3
CSASLDRGTYYTQYF
TGCAGTGCTAGTTTAGACAGGGGGACCTATTATACGCAGTATTTT
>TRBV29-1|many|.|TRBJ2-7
CVTGETDSYEQYF
TGCGTTACGGGGGAAACTGACTCCTACGAGCAGTACTTC
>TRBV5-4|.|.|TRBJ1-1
CASSPGLLCGALIGAFF
TGTGCCAGCAGCCCTGGGCTCCTCTGCGGTGCCTTAATCGGAGCTTTCTTT
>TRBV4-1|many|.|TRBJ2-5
CASSQRGQGTWQETQYF
TGCGCCAGCAGCCAACGGGGGCAGGGGACCTGGCAAGAGACCCAGTACTTC
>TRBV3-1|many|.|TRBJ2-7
CASRPGPGYEQYF
TGTGCCAGCAGGCCGGGACCGGGCTACGAGCAGTACTTC
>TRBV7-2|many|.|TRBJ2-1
CASSLSGGVSYNEQFF
TGTGCCAGCAGCTTATCCGGTGGAGTCTCCTACAATGAGCAGTTCTTC
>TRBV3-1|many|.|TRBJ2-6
CASSTLSGANVLTF
TGTGCCAGCAGCACCTTGTCTGGGGCCAACGTCCTGACTTTC
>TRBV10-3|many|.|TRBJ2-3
CAIKRGDSTDTQYF
TGTGCCATAAAACGGGGAGATAGCACAGATACGCAGTATTTT
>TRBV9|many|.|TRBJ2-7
CASSVGTGKVTYEQYF
TGTGCCAGCAGCGTGGGGACGGGGAAGGTGACCTACGAGCAGTACTTC
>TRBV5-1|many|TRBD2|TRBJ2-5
CASQPGLAGETQYF
TGCGCCAGCCAACCGGGACTAGCGGGAGAGACCCAGTACTTC
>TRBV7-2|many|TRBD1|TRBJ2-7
CASSTTGMASYEQYF
TGTGCCAGCAGCACGACAGGGATGGCCTCCTACGAGCAGTACTTC
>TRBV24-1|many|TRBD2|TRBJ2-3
CATSETSGSSTDTQYF
TGTGCCACCAGTGAGACTAGCGGGAGTAGCACAGATACGCAGTATTTT
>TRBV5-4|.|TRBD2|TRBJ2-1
CASSLVGSGDEQFF
TGTGCCAGCAGCCTGGTGGGGAGCGGGGATGAGCAGTTCTTC
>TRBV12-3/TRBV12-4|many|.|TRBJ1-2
CASSLSGNYGYTF
TGTGCCAGCAGTTTGTCGGGAAACTATGGCTACACCTTC
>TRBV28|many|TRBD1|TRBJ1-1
CASRRQGGSTEAFF
TGTGCCAGCAGGCGACAGGGGGGGAGCACTGAAGCTTTCTTT
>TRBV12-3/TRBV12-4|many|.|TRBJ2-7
CASSVGLAQTYEQYF
TGTGCCAGCAGCGTGGGGCTAGCGCAGACCTACGAGCAGTACTTC
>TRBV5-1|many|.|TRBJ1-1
CASSLGRGGGVKVNTEAFF
TGCGCCAGCAGCTTGGGCCGAGGGGGAGGGGTGAAGGTGAACACTGAAGCTTTCTTT
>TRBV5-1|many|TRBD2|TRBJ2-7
CASSLGKRSGKSSYEQYF
TGCGCCAGCAGCTTGGGTAAACGTAGCGGGAAGAGCTCCTACGAGCAGTACTTC
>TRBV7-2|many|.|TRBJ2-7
CASSPPTFGTSPKQYF
TGTGCCAGCAGCCCCCCTACTTTCGGGACATCACCCAAGCAGTACTTC
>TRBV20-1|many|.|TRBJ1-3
CSATRDASGNTIYF
TGCAGTGCAACACGGGATGCCTCTGGAAACACCATATATTTT
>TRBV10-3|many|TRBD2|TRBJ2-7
CAITPGLAGLGLYEQYF
TGTGCCATCACCCCGGGACTAGCGGGACTGGGATTATACGAGCAGTACTTC